This T cell receptor (beta chain) was sequenced in a study of T-cell memory formation after mild COVID-19 (dated by TCRdb to the early 2020s). Describing the broader study: TCR sequence clusters from the two donors were found to be largely donor specific. In two donors, T-cell clones that expanded and contracted after mild COVID-19 were tracked by sequencing TCRalpha and TCRbeta repertoires over time. Two young, previously healthy adult volunteers, one female and one male, were included in the cohort.

To note about this clonotype: This clone's antigen is unknown. Per-base quality was not reported, and no clone a single base away is much larger than it.

Ficoll-Paque density gradient centrifugation was used to isolate PBMCs. Looking up the germline V gene yields CDR1 MNHEY and CDR2 SVGEGT. There are 15 amino acids in the CDR3, from cysteine to phenylalanine inclusive. Here the CDR3 DNA is all that survives: 45 bases in frame from base 1. V is pruned by 0 bases and J by 10 bases, leaving 4 bases of the junction without a gene match. Here is what the overall study found, with its caveats: Some responding clones were detected in pre-infection memory, which suggested that pre-existing cross-reactive memory T cells had joined the SARS-CoV-2 response. Balanced CD4/CD8 phenotypes were observed for clones contracting from day 15 to 85, whereas a bias towards CD4+ was observed for a second wave of clones expanding from day 15 to 37. SARS-CoV-2 specificity was not confirmed for the second-wave clones peaking on day 37. Contracting CD4+ clones appeared mostly in the CM and EM memory subsets, whereas CD8+ clones were enriched in EMRA. The study covered only a couple of mild cases, and larger cohorts including severe cases with pre-infection samples were considered necessary.

Sequencing was performed on an Illumina NovaSeq 6000. TCRalpha and TCRbeta cDNA libraries were built by 5'RACE with constant-segment primers, adding sample barcodes and unique molecular identifiers. Trizol reagent was used to extract RNA from every sample. The libraries were amplified in two PCR steps, and the second step added a second sample barcode and Illumina TruSeq adapters. Sequencing of the libraries was done on an Illumina NovaSeq, producing 2 x 150 bp paired-end reads. As for the authors' bioinformatics: With migec v1.2.7, reads were demultiplexed and then collapsed into UMI-guided consensus sequences. Using mixcr v2.1.11, the UMI consensuses were aligned to TRA and TRB V and J templates and assembled into clonotypes. Expanded or contracted clonotypes were those called significant by both edgeR and NoisET, with noise models trained on biological replicates. For edgeR calls, a false discovery rate-adjusted p below 0.01 and a log2 fold-change threshold of 1 were applied. As an exploratory analysis of dynamics, max-normalized trajectories of the 1000 most abundant clonotypes were examined by PCA with hierarchical clustering. Separately sequenced CD4+ and CD8+ repertoires were used to assign a CD4 or CD8 phenotype to each responding clone. TCRdb itself trimmed the public reads at Q25 with fastp, ran MiXCR and retained productive beta chains. Identical CDR3 proteins give one entry, which carries the most common genes and DNA. The authors' filters were not applied to this entry. This sample lists a few hundred thousand distinct CDR3 sequences; approximately 19% were detected once. The top ten hold roughly 20% of the sample.

Source material: PBMCs or a T cell subset sorted from them (not recorded which). The chain is made from TRBV6-2 or TRBV6-3 and TRBJ2-3; TRBD2 aligns with 13 central bases. The TCR comes from a man in his late teens or twenties who had mild COVID-19 (a few samples of this study predate the infection). The sample titles of this study are shuffled in the database, so cell type and time point are left out; the donor was told from shared clones. The bases are TGTGCCAGCAGTTACTCCGGACTAGCGGGGGCCGCGCAGTATTTT. This yields the protein CASSYSGLAGAAQYF.